This TCR beta chain was identified during a study of T cell repertoires in cytomegalovirus infection. General observations from the study: The cumulative frequency of public TCR beta families identified carriers of CMV plus the relevant HLA.

The CDR3 spans 17 residues. Germline CDR1 is SGHVS and CDR2 is FQNEAQ. Between the trimmed V and J ends, which lost 0 bases and 0 bases, there was a span of 14 bases. TCRdb called the reads again in MiXCR, with one record for every CDR3 protein. The table lists approximately 97,000 distinct CDR3 sequences, approximately 15% of them singletons, with roughly 8% in the top ten. Details on this clonotype: Its antigen is as yet unknown.

The V call is TRBV7-8, the J call TRBJ1-1; weak D call: TRBD1 (6 bases). The TCR sequence derives from a human donor in good health (CMV status not recorded). Some clones in this sample may be carry-over from other donors' samples. Sequenced input: PBMCs. This CDR3 reads CASSLAIGYRVNTEAFF. For the CDR3, the DNA is TGTGCCAGCAGCTTAGCAATAGGATACAGGGTGAACACTGAAGCTTTCTTT.